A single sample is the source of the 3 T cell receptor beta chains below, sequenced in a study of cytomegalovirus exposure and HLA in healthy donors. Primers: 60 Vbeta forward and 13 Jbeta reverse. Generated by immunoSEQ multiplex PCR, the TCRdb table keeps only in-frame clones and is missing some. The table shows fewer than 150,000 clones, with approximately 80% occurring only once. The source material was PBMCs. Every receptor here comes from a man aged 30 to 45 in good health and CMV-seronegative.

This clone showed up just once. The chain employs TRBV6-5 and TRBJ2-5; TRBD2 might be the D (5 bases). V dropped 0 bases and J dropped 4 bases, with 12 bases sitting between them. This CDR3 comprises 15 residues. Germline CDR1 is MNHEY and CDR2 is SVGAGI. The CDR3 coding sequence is TGTGCCAGCAGTTACTCCGGACTTCAGGCAGAGACCCAGTACTTC. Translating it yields CASSYSGLQAETQYF.

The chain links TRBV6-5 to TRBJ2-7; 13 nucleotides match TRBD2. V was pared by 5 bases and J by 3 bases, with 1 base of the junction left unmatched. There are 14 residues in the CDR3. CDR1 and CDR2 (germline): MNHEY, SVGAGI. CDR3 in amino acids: CASSGLAGDYEQYF. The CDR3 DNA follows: TGTGCCAGCAGTGGACTAGCGGGAGACTACGAGCAGTACTTC.

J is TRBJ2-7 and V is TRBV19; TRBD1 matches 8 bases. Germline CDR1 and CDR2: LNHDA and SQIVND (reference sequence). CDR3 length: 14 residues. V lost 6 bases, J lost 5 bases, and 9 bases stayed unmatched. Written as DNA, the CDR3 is TGTGCCAGTAGCCCTCGACAGGGGTCCCACGAGCAGTACTTC. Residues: CASSPRQGSHEQYF.